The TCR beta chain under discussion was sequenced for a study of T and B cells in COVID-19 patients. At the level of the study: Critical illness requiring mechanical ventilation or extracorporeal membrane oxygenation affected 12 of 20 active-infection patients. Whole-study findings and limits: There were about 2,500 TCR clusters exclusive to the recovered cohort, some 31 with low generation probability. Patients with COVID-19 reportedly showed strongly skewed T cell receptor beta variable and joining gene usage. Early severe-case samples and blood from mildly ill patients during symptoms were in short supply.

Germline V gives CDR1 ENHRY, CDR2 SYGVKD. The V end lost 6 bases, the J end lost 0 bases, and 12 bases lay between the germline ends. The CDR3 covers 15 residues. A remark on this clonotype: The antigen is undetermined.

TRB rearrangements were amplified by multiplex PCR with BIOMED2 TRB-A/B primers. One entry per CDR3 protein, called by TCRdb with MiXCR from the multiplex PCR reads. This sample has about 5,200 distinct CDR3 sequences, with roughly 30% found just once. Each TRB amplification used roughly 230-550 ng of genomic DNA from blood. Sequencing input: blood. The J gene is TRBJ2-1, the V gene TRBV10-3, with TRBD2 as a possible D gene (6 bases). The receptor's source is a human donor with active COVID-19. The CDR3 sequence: CAIRGGMSSYNEQFF. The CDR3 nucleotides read TGTGCCATCAGAGGAGGGATGAGCTCCTACAATGAGCAGTTCTTC.